These 4 T cell receptor beta chains share one sample of origin, sequenced in a study of blood T cell repertoires in COVID-19. Data came from immunoSEQ multiplex PCR; TCRdb stores just in-frame clones and leaves some out. Of around 260,000 clones in the sample, around 87% were seen once. The sequenced material came from peripheral blood. These receptors all come from a woman in her thirties or forties who had recovered from COVID-19.

This clone was detected once. This sequence joins TRBV29-1 and TRBJ2-7; D is perhaps TRBD1 (5 bases). This CDR3 is built from 13 residues. Trimming pared 6 bases from V and 3 bases from J, leaving 15 bases between. Germline CDR1 is SQVTM and CDR2 is ANQGSEA. This CDR3 is CSVTVSGVYEQYF. Written as DNA, the CDR3 is TGCAGCGTGACAGTTTCTGGTGTCTACGAGCAGTACTTC.

The chain links TRBV7-6 to TRBJ1-6; possibly TRBD1 for D (5 bases). This CDR3 contains 14 residues. Germline V lookup: CDR1 SGHVS, CDR2 FNYEAQ. Trimming stripped 8 bases from V and 4 bases from J, with 12 bases between. The CDR3 nucleotides are TGTGCCAGCGGGGGGGATTCTTATAATTCACCCCTCCACTTT. Its translation: CASGGDSYNSPLHF. Supplemented by reference TRBV7-6 and TRBJ1-6, the full variable domain reads GAGVSQSPRYKVTKRGQDVALRCDPISGHVSLYWYRQALGQGPEFLTYFNYEAQQDKSGLPNDRFSAERPEGSISTLTIQRTEQRDSAMYRCASGGDSYNSPLHFGNGTRLTVT.

The chain carries TRBV25-1 and TRBJ2-3, with D perhaps matching TRBD1 (6 bases). CDR1 and CDR2 from the germline V gene are MGHDK and SYGVNS. The CDR3 contains 13 residues. V was cut by 6 bases and J by 2 bases, with 9 bases left in between. CDR3 coding DNA: TGTGCCAGCAGACTGGGGGCCACAGATACGCAGTATTTT. Residues: CASRLGATDTQYF.

The gene calls are TRBV11-2 and TRBJ2-7; possibly TRBD1 for D (6 bases). Trimming left V 5 bases short and J 2 bases short, with 10 bases between. The germline CDR1 and CDR2 sequences are SGHAT and FQNNGV. The CDR3 runs to 13 residues. The CDR3 is CASSGGPTYEQYF. The CDR3 DNA sequence: TGTGCCAGCAGCGGGGGCCCTACCTACGAGCAGTACTTC.